Detailed here is one T cell receptor beta chain. Its target antigen remains unknown. Within one base of it there is no much larger clone, and no base qualities were kept. The germline V gene (reference sequence) yields SEHNR for CDR1 and FQNEAQ for CDR2. The CDR3 runs 17 amino acids, cysteine and phenylalanine included. Only the CDR3 DNA is retained, 51 bases long and in frame from the first base. Library prep was done by 5' RACE. The data were produced on an Illumina HiSeq 2500. A second PCR of roughly 7 to 12 cycles was run with a J-beta primer mix and a sample-barcoded 5' primer. A unique molecular identifier was introduced onto each TCR beta cDNA molecule by a template-switch 5' adaptor carrying 12 random nucleotides. Each sample yielded at least 2.5 million CDR3-containing paired-end reads. First-strand cDNA synthesis was performed from all RNA using the Mint cDNA synthesis kit, with priming by a TRBC-specific oligonucleotide. After uracil-DNA glycosylase treatment, a first 18-cycle PCR used universal primers M1SS and BC2_uni_R on all cDNA. Under the source paper's analysis protocol: For normalization, 1 million high-quality reads were randomly selected from each sample, with every read carrying a distinct molecular identifier. Reads sharing molecular identifiers were discarded rather than binned into consensus sequences. MiTCR, with a Q25 quality threshold and the strictest error-elimination algorithm, was used for CDR3 identification, clonotype clustering and error correction. A nonparametric unseen species model using Euler transformation provided a lower-bound estimate of total TCR beta diversity. TCRdb applied fastp at Q25 and MiXCR to the public reads, then kept only in-frame beta chains. Each entry is one CDR3 protein sequence, shown with its most common DNA and genes. The V and J calls reflect TCRdb's pipeline rather than the authors' work. In this sample the table shows roughly 800,000 distinct CDR3 sequences, 25% of which occur a single time. Jointly, the top ten make up roughly 9% of the sample.

This specimen belongs to a study of blood T cells in healthy people across ages (dated by TCRdb to the mid-2010s). Describing the broader study: In model experiments, template switching captured roughly one uniquely barcoded TCR beta cDNA molecule for every two T cells. The donors were split into four age groups: young (average about 15 years), middle-aged (more than 35), aged (roughly 65) and long-lived (approximately 80). To track age-related changes in TCR beta repertoire diversity, the study relied on deep sequencing normalized with unique cDNA molecular identifiers. For two donors (one aged 18 to 30 and one aged 80 or older), the study analyzed two additional independent replicas of 1 million unique cDNA reads from the same blood draw. The paper's findings and limits, for the study overall: Because the CMV infection status of the donors was unknown, age-related changes in expanded clonotypes may potentially have been confounded. Observed TCR beta diversity correlated strongly with the percentage of naive T cells measured by flow cytometry. Conclusive comparison of naive and antigen-experienced compartments was prevented by the profiling of bulk unsorted PBMCs. Estimates of total diversity from one million sequenced T cells were regarded as lower bounds and underestimates. Observed TCR beta diversity per million T cells fell roughly linearly with age, and a significant reduction was already apparent by age about 36. Compared with the aged group, the long-lived group had more naive CD4+ T cells, fewer expanded clones and increased TCR diversity, suggesting age selection.

The 35 to 40 donors, aged about 6 to 100 years, were systemically healthy Caucasian individuals from Russia. Each donor gave roughly 9.5 milliliters of peripheral blood, collected into EDTA-treated Vacutainer tubes. Ficoll-Paque density-gradient centrifugation was used to isolate PBMCs, with at least 6.5 million obtained per sample. Trizol reagent was used to extract total RNA from PBMCs, with at least 6 micrograms per sample. The percentages of naive CD45RAhigh/CD27high T cells were determined by flow cytometry on a PBMC aliquot from every donor. This same sample was also part of a study on T cells of mothers and their children. The second paper further reports: Nine systemically healthy Caucasian individuals served as donors, namely three mothers together with their six children. cDNA synthesis used all of the extracted RNA, with 1.5 ug of RNA in each 15 ul reaction. In the second PCR, sample barcodes and 2-4 random nucleotides were introduced via the M1S primer. Over 8.5 million TCR beta CDR3 reads were obtained for each mother, and about 3 million reads were obtained for each child. In both related and unrelated pairs, thymic selection shapes the output of TCR recombination in a similar way, with inherited differences having only a minor effect. Related mother-child pairs always showed normalized repertoire overlap that was slightly higher than in unrelated mother-child pairs, though the difference was never significant. No persistent microchimeric T cell clones were detected, at a sensitivity of around 100 clones per million clonotypes. Deep NGS was used in the study to compare the TCR beta repertoires of mothers and children and to look for features that separate related mother-child pairs from unrelated individuals. On average, the children were around 11 +/- 4 years old, while the mothers were about 38 +/- 4 years old. After adapters were ligated using NEBNext reagents, the libraries underwent 100+100 nt paired-end sequencing on an Illumina HiSeq 2000. To prevent cross-contamination, the mother and child libraries were prepared one month apart and sequenced in separate runs. Between about 500,000 and 2,100,000 distinct TCR beta clonotypes were identified per donor. Naive TCR beta clonotypes were estimated from low-frequency clonotypes matched to each donor's FACS-determined naive share, without sorting.

Material for sequencing was blood. The clonotype comes from a boy aged 5 to 17 in good health. The V gene is TRBV7-9 and the J gene is TRBJ2-5; the central 10 bases match TRBD2. The J call may be incorrect, as the DNA end agrees better with TRBJ2-1. The DNA is TGTGCCAGCAGCTTATCTAGCGGGGGTCCAGTTGGGGATGAGCAGTTCTTC. Translated, this is CASSLSSGGPVGDEQFF.